This note documents a single TCR beta chain sequence. Assay used: immunoSEQ multiplex PCR; TCRdb lists only in-frame clones, some missing. The profile covers fewer than 450,000 clones, with about 88% appearing a single time and under 1.3% taken by the ten largest. This record belongs to a study of blood T cell repertoires in COVID-19. For the study at large: Spain, Italy and the United States supplied samples that represented acute and convalescent COVID-19.

CDR1 and CDR2 (germline): SGHRS, YFSETQ. The CDR3 is 12 residues long. The V and J ends lost 3 bases and 13 bases, in that order; junction bases with no gene match: 9. Sequenced material: PBMCs or T cells enriched from blood (not recorded which). This receptor was identified in a woman aged 30 to 39 who had recovered from COVID-19. This rearrangement joins TRBV5-1 to TRBJ1-2, with 7 nucleotides matching TRBD1. The CDR3 sequence: CASSSGTEIITF. CDR3 nucleotide sequence: TGCGCCAGCAGCTCAGGGACAGAGATTATCACCTTC. The full variable domain, rest sourced from reference TRBV5-1 and TRBJ1-2, is KAGVTQTPRYLIKTRGQQVTLSCSPISGHRSVSWYQQTPGQGLQFLFEYFSETQRNKGNFPGRFSGRQFSNSRSEMNVSTLELGDSALYLCASSSGTEIITFGSGTRLTVV.